This is a list of T cell receptor beta chains from one sample in a study of beta chain features in type 1 diabetes. The repertoire was sequenced with immunoSEQ multiplex PCR; TCRdb's copy has only in-frame clones and lacks some. The data show 400,000 or so clones, with 8% to 10% seen just once and over 0.45% held by the top ten. The sequenced sample consisted of central memory CD4+ T cells from blood. The receptor set was obtained from a man aged 25 to 40 with type 1 diabetes. The CDR3 runs from the conserved cysteine through the conserved F or W. A D gene is named only where the DNA matches it firmly. Rows give clone size only sometimes, using once, few, many, or a class for an expanded clone.

d_call	v_call	clone_size	j_call	cdr3_nt	cdr3_aa
NA	TRBV7-9	few	TRBJ2-7	TGTGCCAGCAGCTTAAGCAGTACCTACGAGCAGTACTTC	CASSLSSTYEQYF
NA	TRBV7-6	once	TRBJ1-2	TGTGCCAGCAGCTTAGCGCCACAAAACTATGGCTACACCTTC	CASSLAPQNYGYTF
NA	TRBV28	NA	TRBJ1-1	TGTGCCAGCAGCTCAGGGGCTGGCACTGAAGCTTTCTTT	CASSSGAGTEAFF
NA	TRBV7-2	NA	TRBJ2-7	TGTGCCAGCAGCTTGCTGTACGAGCAGTACTTC	CASSLLYEQYF
TRBD1	TRBV11-2	NA	TRBJ2-7	TGTGCCAGCAGCGTAAGACAGGGTTCCTACGAGCAGTACTTC	CASSVRQGSYEQYF
NA	TRBV2	few	TRBJ1-2	TGTGCCAGCAGTGAAGCCGTGTCCTATGGCTACACCTTC	CASSEAVSYGYTF
NA	TRBV4-2	few	TRBJ1-2	TGTGCCAGCAGCCAAGACAGGGAACGGGGCTACACCTTC	CASSQDRERGYTF
NA	TRBV7-2	NA	TRBJ2-5	TGTGCCAGCAGCTTAGAGCGGAGGGAGACCCAGTACTTC	CASSLERRETQYF
NA	TRBV6-6	NA	TRBJ2-7	TGTGCCAGCAGTTACGGGCTGTCCTCCTACGAGCAGTACTTC	CASSYGLSSYEQYF
NA	TRBV7-2	NA	TRBJ2-1	TGTGCCAGCAGCTTAGGATTTCAGGGTAACTATGAGCAGTTCTTC	CASSLGFQGNYEQFF
NA	TRBV19	NA	TRBJ1-1	TGTGCCAGTAGTATAGCCGCGAACACTGAAGCTTTCTTT	CASSIAANTEAFF
NA	TRBV28	medium-sized	TRBJ2-7	TGTGCCAGCAGTCTCATCTTTTGGACAGCCTCCTACGAGCAGTACTTC	CASSLIFWTASYEQYF
TRBD1	TRBV18	NA	TRBJ2-1	TGTGCCAGCTCACCCTCCCCCAGTACAGGGGACGAGCAGTTCTTC	CASSPSPSTGDEQFF
NA	TRBV7-9	many	TRBJ2-5	TGTGCCGTATCGAGTGGGGGGTCGGAGACCCAGTACTTC	CAVSSGGSETQYF
NA	TRBV6-1	NA	TRBJ2-7	TGTGCCAGCAGTGAAAGGCACGGAGAAGAGGAGTACTTC	CASSERHGEEEYF